This is a list of T cell receptor beta chains from one sample in a study of T cells after yellow fever vaccination. TCRdb re-derived calls from the 5' RACE reads in MiXCR, one entry per CDR3 protein. The table records over 300,000 distinct CDR3 sequences, about 6.6% of them present only once. The sample consisted of PBMCs, taken approximately 40 days after the first yellow fever vaccination. The origin of the receptors is a man aged 18 to 29 who received the YFV17D yellow fever vaccine. The CDR3 runs from the conserved cysteine through the conserved F or W. Each record gives: clone size, J gene, D gene, V gene, CDR3 DNA, CDR3 protein. A D gene is named only where the DNA matches it firmly. The size field is filled for only some rows; it gives once, few, many or a size class.

>few|TRBJ2-1|TRBD1|TRBV4-1
TGCGCCAGCAGCGCCGTAGGACAGGGAAGGGGGAGCTCCTACAATGAGCAGTTCTTC
CASSAVGQGRGSSYNEQFF
>-|TRBJ2-3|TRBD2|TRBV19
TGTGCCAGTAGTATGTCTCGACTAGCCCACACAGATACGCAGTATTTT
CASSMSRLAHTDTQYF
>-|TRBJ2-5|TRBD2|TRBV12-3/TRBV12-4
TGTGCCAGCAGTCCCCGACTAGCGGGGGGCCGAGTACAAGAGACCCAGTACTTC
CASSPRLAGGRVQETQYF
>few|TRBJ2-1|-|TRBV7-2
TGTGCCAGCAGCCCCTTTACTAGTTCTGTGCAGTTCTTC
CASSPFTSSVQFF
>few|TRBJ2-1|-|TRBV4-1
TGCGCCAGCAGCAAGGAGGGCCACTCCTACAATGAGCAGTTCTTC
CASSKEGHSYNEQFF
>few|TRBJ2-1|TRBD2|TRBV3-1
TGTGCCAGCAGCCAAGTCTCTAGCGGGGCTTACAATGAGCAGTTCTTC
CASSQVSSGAYNEQFF
>-|TRBJ2-2|-|TRBV2
TGTGCCAGCAGCACAACGACTGTTAACTCGAACACCGGGGAGCTGTTTTTT
CASSTTTVNSNTGELFF
>few|TRBJ2-1|-|TRBV12-3/TRBV12-4
TGTGCCAGCAGAAACCGGGAGAGCTCCTACAATGAGCAGTTCTTC
CASRNRESSYNEQFF
>-|TRBJ1-5|TRBD1|TRBV20-1
TGCAGTGCTAACATCGGACAGGGAGATCAGCCCCAGCATTTT
CSANIGQGDQPQHF
>few|TRBJ1-6|-|TRBV4-3
TGCGCCAGCAGCCAAGATCGGCGGGACAATTCACCCCTCCACTTT
CASSQDRRDNSPLHF
>-|TRBJ2-3|TRBD2|TRBV9
TGTGCCAGCAGCGTTCCTAGCGGGGGAAGCACAGATACGCAGTATTTT
CASSVPSGGSTDTQYF
>few|TRBJ1-1|-|TRBV21-1
TGTGCCAGCAGCCTTTCAGGGAAGATGAACACTGAAGCTTTCTTT
CASSLSGKMNTEAFF
>few|TRBJ2-3|-|TRBV5-4
TGTGCCAGCAGCAGTCTAGCGACAGATACGCAGTATTTT
CASSSLATDTQYF
>few|TRBJ1-4|TRBD1|TRBV20-1
TGCAGTGCTCCCCGGGACAGAACAACTAATGAAAAACTGTTTTTT
CSAPRDRTTNEKLFF
>-|TRBJ2-7|-|TRBV4-2
TGTGCCAGCAGCCAAGGGGGGCCGGGGGACGAGCAGTACTTC
CASSQGGPGDEQYF
>many|TRBJ2-5|-|TRBV5-1
TGCGCCAGCAGCTTCTCAGGGATTAAAGAGACCCAGTACTTC
CASSFSGIKETQYF
>-|TRBJ1-1|-|TRBV11-1
TGTGCCAGCAGCGGGCCGGTGGGAGAAATAATAATGAACACTGAAGCTTTCTTT
CASSGPVGEIIMNTEAFF
>-|TRBJ1-2|-|TRBV7-3
TGTGCCAGCAGCCTGGACCAGCAGGGTTATGGCTACACCTTC
CASSLDQQGYGYTF
>few|TRBJ1-1|TRBD1|TRBV12-3/TRBV12-4
TGTGCCAGCAGCAGACAGGGGTTGGGCACTGAAGCTTTCTTT
CASSRQGLGTEAFF
>-|TRBJ2-1|-|TRBV12-5
TGTGCTAGTGGTTCCCCAGGCAATGAGCAGTTCTTC
CASGSPGNEQFF
>few|TRBJ1-2|-|TRBV6-5
TGTGCCAGCAGTTACTCGAGTGGGGCCATAGGGAACTATGGCTACACCTTC
CASSYSSGAIGNYGYTF
>-|TRBJ1-4|-|TRBV5-1
TGCGCCAGCAGCTTGGTCCGGGACCCAAATGAAAAACTGTTTTTT
CASSLVRDPNEKLFF
>few|TRBJ2-5|-|TRBV2
TGTGCCAGCAGCCCACTAGAGGGGGAGACCCAGTACTTC
CASSPLEGETQYF
>-|TRBJ1-6|-|TRBV20-1
TGCAGTGCCCCTCCCGGGCAGGGCCATAATTCACCCCTCCACTTT
CSAPPGQGHNSPLHF
>many|TRBJ2-7|-|TRBV5-1
TGCGCCAGCGGATTAGAGACCGGGACGGTCCCCTACGAGCAGTACTTC
CASGLETGTVPYEQYF
>few|TRBJ2-3|-|TRBV29-1
TGCAGCGTCCACTATAGCGGTAATACGCAGTATTTT
CSVHYSGNTQYF
>few|TRBJ1-1|TRBD1|TRBV25-1
TGTGCCAGCAGTGACCCGGGACAGGGGGAAGTTCGAGCTTTCTTT
CASSDPGQGEVRAFF
>-|TRBJ2-1|-|TRBV18
TGTGCCAGCTCCCGGCCGCCCCATGAGCAGTTCTTC
CASSRPPHEQFF
>many|TRBJ2-1|-|TRBV15
TGTGCCACCAGTTCCTCAAGCCCCTACAATGAGCAGTTCTTC
CATSSSSPYNEQFF
>many|TRBJ2-2|-|TRBV6-5
TGTGCCAGCAGAGGTTTCGAGCTGTTTTTT
CASRGFELFF
>-|TRBJ2-1|TRBD1|TRBV20-1
TGCAGGGGGACAGGGATCGAAAACTCCTACAATGAGCAGTTCTTC
CRGTGIENSYNEQFF
>few|TRBJ1-2|-|TRBV5-1
TGCGCCAGCAGCTTTTCGGTACAAGCTAACTATGGCTACACCTTC
CASSFSVQANYGYTF
>few|TRBJ2-7|TRBD1|TRBV6-2/TRBV6-3
TGTGCCAGCAGTTATGGGGACAGAGGCTCATACGAGCAGTACTTC
CASSYGDRGSYEQYF
>-|TRBJ2-1|-|TRBV5-1
TGCGCCAGCAGCTTGGAAGAGGGAAAGTTCTTC
CASSLEEGKFF
>few|TRBJ2-1|TRBD1|TRBV19
TGTGCCAGTAACACGGGACAGTTCGCTCAGCAGTTCTTC
CASNTGQFAQQFF
>-|TRBJ2-1|TRBD2|TRBV12-3/TRBV12-4
TGTGCCAGCATCCACCCAGGGACTAGCGGGAATGAGCAGTTCTTC
CASIHPGTSGNEQFF
>many|TRBJ1-5|-|TRBV7-8
TGTGCCAGCAGCTCCCACGACAGCGGGGGCAATCAGCCCCAGCATTTT
CASSSHDSGGNQPQHF
>many|TRBJ2-3|-|TRBV21-1
TGTGCCAGCAGCAACGGAGATACGCAGTATTTT
CASSNGDTQYF
>-|TRBJ1-1|-|TRBV4-3
TGCGCCAGCAGCCAAGAAGTAGCCGAGATGAACACTGAAGCTTTCTTT
CASSQEVAEMNTEAFF
>many|TRBJ2-5|-|TRBV27
TGTGCCAGCATGTGGGAGCCAGAGACCCAGTACTTC
CASMWEPETQYF
>few|TRBJ2-1|TRBD2|TRBV4-1
TGCGCCAGCAGCCAAGGAGGGGAGGGCGGGAATGAGCAGTTCTTC
CASSQGGEGGNEQFF
>-|TRBJ2-1|TRBD1|TRBV19
TGTGCCAGTAGTACCGAACGACAGGGGTTATCCTACAATGAGCAGTTCTTC
CASSTERQGLSYNEQFF
>few|TRBJ1-2|-|TRBV10-3
TGTGCCATCAGCGCAGAGAGGACAGTTAACTATGGCTACACCTTC
CAISAERTVNYGYTF
>-|TRBJ1-2|-|TRBV2
TGTGCCAGCAGTGGACATGGGATGTGGAAAGAAGGCTACACCTTC
CASSGHGMWKEGYTF
>few|TRBJ2-1|-|TRBV10-3
TGTGCCACGCTCACCCCACTATACAATGAGCAGTTCTTC
CATLTPLYNEQFF
>once|TRBJ2-7|TRBD1|TRBV11-1
TGTGCCAGCAGCTTAGAAACAGGGGCCTTTCCCTACGAGCAGTACTTC
CASSLETGAFPYEQYF
>few|TRBJ1-1|-|TRBV5-1
TGCGCCAGCAGCTTGGGGTGGGAGGGTATTGACACTGAAGCTTTCTTT
CASSLGWEGIDTEAFF
>few|TRBJ2-6|-|TRBV5-1
TGCGCCAGCAGCTCAATGCTGGCAGGGACTGGGGCCAACGTCCTGACTTTC
CASSSMLAGTGANVLTF
>-|TRBJ2-2|-|TRBV12-3/TRBV12-4
TGTGCCAGCAGAGGAAACCGGGGACTCCTGGCAAAGGAGTACACCGGGGAGCTGTTTTTT
CASRGNRGLLAKEYTGELFF
>few|TRBJ2-5|TRBD2|TRBV20-1
TGCAGTGCCCGCCCGAGACTAGCGGTATTACAAGAGACCCAGTACTTC
CSARPRLAVLQETQYF
>many|TRBJ1-5|TRBD1|TRBV18
TGTGCCAGCTCACCGGACAGGGGGAAGAATCAGCCCCAGCATTTT
CASSPDRGKNQPQHF
>few|TRBJ2-3|-|TRBV2
TGTGCCAGCAGTGAAATGGCAGATACGCAGTATTTT
CASSEMADTQYF
>-|TRBJ2-2|TRBD1|TRBV12-3/TRBV12-4
TGTGCCAGCAGGCGTCGGGGGACAGGGGTAACCGGGGAGCTGTTTTTT
CASRRRGTGVTGELFF
>-|TRBJ2-7|-|TRBV20-1
TGCAGTGCTAGAAATAAGTACGAGCAGTACTTC
CSARNKYEQYF